The T cell receptor (beta chain) under discussion was sequenced for a study of T cells in Graves' hyperthyroidism and ophthalmopathy. Findings of the study overall: A model of 13 V-J features distinguished ophthalmopathy from stable hyperthyroidism. Most thyroid clonotypes with frequency above 0.001 were detected in blood.

The CDR3 sequence is 17 residues long. Germline CDR1 reads MDHEN; CDR2 reads SYDVKM. Patients aged 18 to 65 with hyperthyroidism were newly diagnosed, with duration under 2 months. PBMCs came from 10 ml fresh peripheral blood. Amplification of TCR beta CDR3 regions was performed using RNA transcripts as template. During a first-round RT-PCR of the TCR CDR3, the HTBI primer set was used. One entry per CDR3 protein results from TCRdb running MiXCR on the multiplex PCR reads. Found here are 550,000 to 800,000 distinct CDR3 sequences, 16% of them singletons; the top ten hold around 8.1%. With regard to this clonotype: Antigen unknown.

The sample consisted of blood. This sequence was found in a man younger than 30 with Graves' hyperthyroidism. V is TRBV28 and J is TRBJ2-4, with 16 bases fitting TRBD2. Judging by the DNA end, TRBJ2-1 fits better; the J call may be wrong. The CDR3 DNA follows: TGTGCCAGCAGCTCGAATCCGGGACTAGCGGGAGGGCCGGGTCAGTTCTTC. Translation gives CASSSNPGLAGGPGQFF.